This T cell receptor beta chain originates from a study of blood T cell repertoires in COVID-19. As processed by the authors: For nucleated cells, counts were estimated from reference gene primer amplification. Repertoires were generated with immunoSEQ multiplex PCR, while TCRdb's copy carries only in-frame clones and drops some. That table gives V, J and clone size, and the DNA gave D and trimming. The data contain tens of thousands of clones, 65% to 85% of them singletons. V was pared by 5 bases and J by 9 bases, with 13 bases of the junction left unmatched. Looked up from germline, CDR1 is KGHDR and CDR2 is SFDVKD. The length of the CDR3 is 15 residues.

This clonotype originated in a middle-aged man with acute or convalescent COVID-19. The chain couples TRBV24-1 to TRBJ2-7; 9 nucleotides align to TRBD1. Input material: peripheral blood. The chain's CDR3 is CATSGTGTGLQVQYF. The CDR3 DNA sequence: TGTGCCACCAGTGGGACCGGGACAGGGCTACAAGTGCAGTACTTC.